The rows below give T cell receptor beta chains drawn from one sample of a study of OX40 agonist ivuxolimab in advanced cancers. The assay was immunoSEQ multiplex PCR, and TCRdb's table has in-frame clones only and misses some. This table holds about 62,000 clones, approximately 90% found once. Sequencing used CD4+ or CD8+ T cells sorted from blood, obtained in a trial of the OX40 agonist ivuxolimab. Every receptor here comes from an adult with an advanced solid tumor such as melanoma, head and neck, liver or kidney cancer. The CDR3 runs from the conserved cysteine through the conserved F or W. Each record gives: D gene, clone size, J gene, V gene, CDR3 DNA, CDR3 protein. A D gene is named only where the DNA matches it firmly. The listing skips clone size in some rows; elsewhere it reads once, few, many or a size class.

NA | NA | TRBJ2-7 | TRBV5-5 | TGTGCCAGCAGCTTGTACCAGTTACGAGGCTACGAGCAGTACTTC | CASSLYQLRGYEQYF
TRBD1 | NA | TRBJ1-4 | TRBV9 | TGTGCCAGCAGCGGCCAGGGGGCTAATGAAAAACTGTTTTTT | CASSGQGANEKLFF
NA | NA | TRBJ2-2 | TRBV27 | TGTGCCAGTAAAAGGGGTACCGGGGAGCTGTTTTTT | CASKRGTGELFF
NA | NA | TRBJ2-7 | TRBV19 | TGTGCCAGTAGCCCAAGGGGTTACGAGCAGTACTTC | CASSPRGYEQYF
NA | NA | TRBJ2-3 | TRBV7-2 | TGTGCCAGCAGCTTAGTACAGGACACAGATACGCAGTATTTT | CASSLVQDTDTQYF
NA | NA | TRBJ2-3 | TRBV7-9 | TGTGCCAGCAGCTTCTCCACTGGCTTCGCAGATACGCAGTATTTT | CASSFSTGFADTQYF
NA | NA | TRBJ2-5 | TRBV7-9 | TGTGCCAGCAGCTTGAGGGCGGGAATGGAGGAGACCCAGTACTTC | CASSLRAGMEETQYF
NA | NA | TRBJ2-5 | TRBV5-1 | TGCGCCAGCAGCCCCTGGAGGGAACAAGAGACCCAGTACTTC | CASSPWREQETQYF
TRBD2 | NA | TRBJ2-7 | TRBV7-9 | TGTGCCAGCAGCCCTGGACTAGCGGCGACCTACGAGCAGTACTTC | CASSPGLAATYEQYF
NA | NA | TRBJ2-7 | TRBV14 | TGTGCCAGCAGCCAAGATCAAGGAGGCTACGAGCAGTACTTC | CASSQDQGGYEQYF
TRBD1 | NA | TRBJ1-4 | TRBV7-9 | TGTGCCAGCAGCCCCGAGGGACAGCCAAATGAAAAACTGTTTTTT | CASSPEGQPNEKLFF
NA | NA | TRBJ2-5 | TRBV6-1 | TGTGCCAGCTACTTAGCGACTCAAGAGACCCAGTACTTC | CASYLATQETQYF
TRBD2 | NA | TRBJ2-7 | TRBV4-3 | TGCGCCAGCAGCCAGCGGAGTCCGGTACTAGCGGTAGCCGGAGTGGTCAACGAGCAGTACTTC | CASSQRSPVLAVAGVVNEQYF
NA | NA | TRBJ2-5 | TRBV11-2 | TGTGCCAGCAGCTTAGTAGGTGGCTCGCAAGAGACCCAGTACTTC | CASSLVGGSQETQYF
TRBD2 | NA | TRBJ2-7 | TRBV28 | TGTGCCAGCAGTTTCTATAGCGGGAGGGGTAAATACGAGCAGTACTTC | CASSFYSGRGKYEQYF
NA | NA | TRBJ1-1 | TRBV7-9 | TGTGCCAGCAGCTTAGTTGAGAACACTGAAGCTTTCTTT | CASSLVENTEAFF
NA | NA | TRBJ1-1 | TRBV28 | TGTGCCATTCACCAGGGATCGGTTGAAGCTTTCTTT | CAIHQGSVEAFF
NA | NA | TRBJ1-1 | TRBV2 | TGTGCCAGCAGTGAAGTAACACAGGGTCTGGGCACTGAAGCTTTCTTT | CASSEVTQGLGTEAFF
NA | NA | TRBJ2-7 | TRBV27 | TGTGCCAGCAGTTTGCGCCCGGGCAGGGGTAACGAGCAGTACTTC | CASSLRPGRGNEQYF
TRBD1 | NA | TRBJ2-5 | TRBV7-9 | TGTGCCAGCAGCCAAACACACAGGGGGCCCCCCCTTGAGACCCAGTACTTC | CASSQTHRGPPLETQYF
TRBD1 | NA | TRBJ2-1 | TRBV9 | TGTGCCAGCAGCGAGACAGGGAGCTCCTACAATGAGCAGTTCTTC | CASSETGSSYNEQFF
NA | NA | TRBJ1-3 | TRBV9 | TGTGCCAGCAGCCTCCAAAGAGGTAGCTCTGGAAACACCATATATTTT | CASSLQRGSSGNTIYF
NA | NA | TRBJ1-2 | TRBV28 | TGTGCCTCTTCCGACCCCTCTTTTAACTATGGCTACACCTTC | CASSDPSFNYGYTF
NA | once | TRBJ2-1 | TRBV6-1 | TGTGCGGTCCTGACCTACAATGAGCAGTTCTTC | CAVLTYNEQFF
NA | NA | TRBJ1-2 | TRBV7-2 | TGTGCCAGCTCACCGAATGGGGGACTAGCTAACTATGGCTACACCTTC | CASSPNGGLANYGYTF
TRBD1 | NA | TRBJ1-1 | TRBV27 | TGTGCCAGCAGTTTATCGGGGCAGGGGGCGCGCTACACTGAAGCTTTCTTT | CASSLSGQGARYTEAFF
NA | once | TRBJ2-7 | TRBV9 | TGTGCCAGCAGCGTAGCGGTAGGCTCCTACGAGCAGTACTTC | CASSVAVGSYEQYF
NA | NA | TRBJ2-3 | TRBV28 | TGTGCCAGCAGTTTATACGGGACTAGCACAGATACGCAGTATTTT | CASSLYGTSTDTQYF
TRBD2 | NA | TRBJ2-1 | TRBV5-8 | TGTGCCAGCATCGGGACTAGCGGGAGGGACGAGCAGTTCTTC | CASIGTSGRDEQFF
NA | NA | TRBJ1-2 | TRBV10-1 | TGCGCCAGCAGTGAAAGGGGGAATAACTATGGCTACACCTTC | CASSERGNNYGYTF
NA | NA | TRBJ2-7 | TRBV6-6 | TGTGCCAGCAGTTACTCGTCTGTAGGACCCTACTACGAGCAGTACTTC | CASSYSSVGPYYEQYF
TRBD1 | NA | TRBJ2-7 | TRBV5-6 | TGTGCCAGCAGCTTGGAGTTTTCGGGACAGGGGACCTACGAGCAGTACTTC | CASSLEFSGQGTYEQYF
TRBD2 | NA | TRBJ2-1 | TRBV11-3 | TGTGCCAGCAGCTTAAGAGCGGGAACCCGCAATGAGCAGTTCTTC | CASSLRAGTRNEQFF
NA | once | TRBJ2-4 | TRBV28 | TGTGCCAGCAGCCCAGCCAAAAACATTCAGTACTTC | CASSPAKNIQYF
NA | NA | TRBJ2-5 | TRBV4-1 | TGCGCCAGCAGCCAACTTGCAGAACGTCAAGAGACCCAGTACTTC | CASSQLAERQETQYF
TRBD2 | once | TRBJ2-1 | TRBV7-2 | TGTGCCAGCAGCTTAGCGGCGCGGGAGGGCCCCTACAATGAGCAGTTCTTC | CASSLAAREGPYNEQFF
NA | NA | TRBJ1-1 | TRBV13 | TGTGCCAGCAGCCCAACGGGGGCGACGAACACTGAAGCTTTCTTT | CASSPTGATNTEAFF
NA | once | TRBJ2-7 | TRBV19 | TGTGCCAGTAGTATAGAAGGTCTCCAAGGCGTATACTACGAGCAGTACTTC | CASSIEGLQGVYYEQYF
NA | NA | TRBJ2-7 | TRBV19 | TGTGCCAGTAGTATGGTAGGGAATGAGCAGTACTTC | CASSMVGNEQYF
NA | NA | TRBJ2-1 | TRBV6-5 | TGTGCCAGCAGTGGTGTTACCGGACACAGCAATGAGCAGTTCTTC | CASSGVTGHSNEQFF
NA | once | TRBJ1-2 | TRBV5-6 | TGTGCCAGCAGCTTGCAGGGATCTAACTATGGCTACACCTTC | CASSLQGSNYGYTF
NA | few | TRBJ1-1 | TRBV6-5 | TGTGCCAGCCATGGGGGCCCTGAAGCTTTCTTT | CASHGGPEAFF
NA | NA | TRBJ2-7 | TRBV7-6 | TGTGCCAGCAGCTTAGCGCTAACAGGTAGCGGAGACTACGAGCAGTACTTC | CASSLALTGSGDYEQYF
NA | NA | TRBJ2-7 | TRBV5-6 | TGTGCCAGCAGCTTGGGGGGCCACGAGCAGTACTTC | CASSLGGHEQYF
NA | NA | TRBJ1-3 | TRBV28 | TGTGCCAGCAGTTTTGGGGGTGCTGGAAACACCATATATTTT | CASSFGGAGNTIYF
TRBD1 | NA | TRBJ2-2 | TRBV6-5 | TGTGCCAGCAGTCCGGGACAGGGGGCGTTCGGGGAGCTGTTTTTT | CASSPGQGAFGELFF
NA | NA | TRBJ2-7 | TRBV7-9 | TGTGCCAGCAGCTTAGAGAGAACCTACGAGCAGTACTTC | CASSLERTYEQYF
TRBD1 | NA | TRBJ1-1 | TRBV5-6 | TGTGCCAGCAGCCCAGAACAGGGGATCGACACTGAAGCTTTCTTT | CASSPEQGIDTEAFF
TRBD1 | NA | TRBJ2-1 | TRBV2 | TGTGCCAGCAGTAGACAACAGGGGTACAATGAGCAGTTCTTC | CASSRQQGYNEQFF